This T cell receptor (beta chain) was sequenced in a study of PD-L1 blockade in urothelial cancer. The wider study: When patients started atezolizumab at some point between 2013 and 2015, it was given at 1,200 mg intravenously every 3 weeks. The analyses of blood took place 3 weeks (second dose) and 6 weeks after treatment start. Counts from blood samples showed a median of roughly 150,000 T cells.

The table came from immunoSEQ multiplex PCR; TCRdb's copy has only in-frame clones and leaves some out. The table has about 17,000 clones, about nine tenths seen once. Material: PBMCs, obtained around atezolizumab (anti-PD-L1) treatment. The clonotype comes from a man aged 50 or older with urothelial cancer.

This chain's CDR3 is CASSPGQSGTGGPINNQPQHF. The CDR3 bases are TGCGCCAGCAGTCCTGGCCAATCCGGGACAGGGGGCCCTATCAACAATCAGCCCCAGCATTTT. The chain uses TRBV5-1 and TRBJ1-5; TRBD1 matches 12 bases. CDR1 and CDR2 (germline): SGHRS, YFSETQ. After removal of 5 bases from V and 3 bases from J, the junction contained 21 bases not matched to a gene. This CDR3 comprises 21 residues.